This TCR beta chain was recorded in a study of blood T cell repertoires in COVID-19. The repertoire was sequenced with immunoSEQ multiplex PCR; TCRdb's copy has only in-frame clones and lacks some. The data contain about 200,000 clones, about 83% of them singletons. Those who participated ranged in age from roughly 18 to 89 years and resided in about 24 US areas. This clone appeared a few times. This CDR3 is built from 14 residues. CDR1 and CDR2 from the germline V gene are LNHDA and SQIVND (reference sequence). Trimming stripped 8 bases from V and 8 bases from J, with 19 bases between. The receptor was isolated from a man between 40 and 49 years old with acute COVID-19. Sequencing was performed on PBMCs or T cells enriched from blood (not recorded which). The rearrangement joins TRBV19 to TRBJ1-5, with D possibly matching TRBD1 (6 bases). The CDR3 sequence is CASGRTGSVEPQHF. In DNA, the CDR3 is TGTGCCAGTGGGCGAACAGGGAGTGTTGAGCCCCAGCATTTT.